A selection of T cell receptor beta chains follows, all from one sample in a study of siplizumab effects on memory and regulatory T cells. Produced via immunoSEQ multiplex PCR; TCRdb's table is partial and in-frame only. The table includes 90,000 to 150,000 clones, 85% to 95% detected once. Material: non-Treg CD4+ T cells sorted from blood. Receptor source: a human donor in good health. Both conserved end residues are part of each CDR3. A D gene is named only where the DNA matches it firmly. Size values are once, few and many counts, or a class for expanded clones, and some rows have none.

size	V	J	length	D	CDR3	DNA
once	TRBV5-1	TRBJ2-1	16	TRBD2	CASSRSGGGFSNEQFF	TGCGCCAGCAGCCGTTCCGGCGGGGGGTTTAGCAATGAGCAGTTCTTC
.	TRBV18	TRBJ2-1	14	TRBD2	CASSETSRYNEQFF	TGTGCCAGCTCAGAGACTAGCAGATACAATGAGCAGTTCTTC
once	TRBV5-1	TRBJ2-1	16	TRBD2	CASSSDSGEAYNEQFF	TGCGCCAGCAGCTCCGATAGCGGGGAAGCCTACAATGAGCAGTTCTTC
.	TRBV20-1	TRBJ1-4	11	.	CSGTTNEKLFF	TGCAGTGGCACAACTAATGAAAAACTGTTTTTT
once	TRBV5-1	TRBJ1-1	14	.	CASSLGDLNTEAFF	TGCGCCAGCAGCCTGGGGGACCTGAACACTGAAGCTTTCTTT
.	TRBV7-7	TRBJ2-1	14	.	CASSLAGFHNEQFF	TGTGCCAGCAGCTTAGCAGGTTTCCACAATGAGCAGTTCTTC
.	TRBV7-9	TRBJ2-1	18	TRBD2	CASSLLAGGSPTYNEQFF	TGTGCCAGCAGCTTACTAGCGGGGGGCTCCCCTACCTACAATGAGCAGTTCTTC
.	TRBV28	TRBJ2-3	16	.	CASRPRGVASTDTQYF	TGTGCCAGCAGACCCAGGGGCGTTGCTAGCACAGATACGCAGTATTTT
.	TRBV6-4	TRBJ2-2	14	.	CASSGGMNTGELFF	TGTGCCAGCAGTGGGGGGATGAACACCGGGGAGCTGTTTTTT
.	TRBV2	TRBJ2-7	12	TRBD1	CASRDRLYEQYF	TGTGCCAGCCGGGACAGACTCTACGAGCAGTACTTC
.	TRBV28	TRBJ1-3	16	TRBD1	CASSQPGQGIGNTIYF	TGTGCCAGCAGCCAACCGGGACAGGGTATCGGAAACACCATATATTTT
.	TRBV2	TRBJ2-3	14	.	CASRRAGARDTQYF	TGTGCCAGCCGACGGGCGGGGGCCCGAGATACGCAGTATTTT
once	TRBV28	TRBJ1-4	13	.	CASSGGINEKLFF	TGTGCCAGCAGTGGAGGGATTAATGAAAAACTGTTTTTT
once	TRBV6-1	TRBJ1-1	13	.	CASSSLVDTEAFF	TGTGCCAGCAGCTCATTAGTGGACACTGAAGCTTTCTTT
.	TRBV11-2	TRBJ2-1	12	.	CASSFYGNEQFF	TGTGCCAGCAGCTTCTATGGGAATGAGCAGTTCTTC
.	TRBV7-9	TRBJ2-3	15	.	CASSLRAANTDTQYF	TGTGCCAGCAGCTTACGGGCGGCGAACACAGATACGCAGTATTTT
.	TRBV7-6	TRBJ2-5	13	.	CASSLLPVETQYF	TGTGCCAGCAGCTTACTTCCCGTGGAGACCCAGTACTTC
.	TRBV19	TRBJ2-7	16	.	CASSSGGGGSTYEQYF	TGTGCCAGTAGTTCCGGCGGTGGCGGATCAACCTACGAGCAGTACTTC
.	TRBV7-9	TRBJ2-7	15	TRBD2	CASSLAGGAMSEQYF	TGTGCCAGCAGCTTAGCCGGGGGGGCCATGAGTGAGCAGTACTTC
.	TRBV7-2	TRBJ1-2	12	.	CASRRSGAGYTF	TGTGCCAGCAGACGTTCCGGGGCTGGCTACACCTTC
once	TRBV28	TRBJ2-6	15	.	CASRRQNSGANVLTF	TGTGCCAGCAGGCGACAAAACTCTGGGGCCAACGTCCTGACTTTC
once	TRBV7-8	TRBJ2-5	16	TRBD2	CASSPMEAGGQETQYF	TGTGCCAGCAGCCCTATGGAGGCGGGGGGGCAAGAGACCCAGTACTTC
.	TRBV5-1	TRBJ1-2	13	.	CASTEGLNYGYTF	TGCGCCAGCACTGAGGGGCTGAACTATGGCTACACCTTC
.	TRBV5-4	TRBJ2-7	14	.	CASSPEGVMAEQYF	TGTGCCAGCAGCCCTGAGGGGGTTATGGCCGAGCAGTACTTC
once	TRBV29-1	TRBJ1-1	12	TRBD1	CSGDRGDTEAFF	TGCAGCGGGGACAGGGGGGACACTGAAGCTTTCTTT
.	TRBV6-1	TRBJ1-1	13	.	CASSHDPDTEAFF	TGTGCCAGCAGCCACGACCCGGACACTGAAGCTTTCTTT
.	TRBV12-5	TRBJ2-5	14	TRBD2	CATSHGTSEETQYF	TGTGCTACATCGCACGGGACTAGCGAGGAGACCCAGTACTTC
.	TRBV9	TRBJ2-4	19	TRBD2	CASSATLAGGPLAKNIQYF	TGTGCCAGCAGCGCGACACTAGCGGGGGGCCCCCTAGCCAAAAACATTCAGTACTTC
.	TRBV6-5	TRBJ1-1	13	TRBD1	CATVDRGNTEAFF	TGTGCCACCGTGGACAGGGGGAACACTGAAGCTTTCTTT
.	TRBV27	TRBJ2-2	16	.	CASSLNRLRGTGELFF	TGTGCCAGCAGTTTAAACCGCCTCCGAGGCACCGGGGAGCTGTTTTTT
.	TRBV11-2	TRBJ2-5	14	.	CASSFGGARETQYF	TGTGCCAGCAGCTTTGGGGGGGCCCGGGAGACCCAGTACTTC
.	TRBV7-3	TRBJ2-3	14	.	CASSLGLSTDTQYF	TGTGCCAGCAGCTTAGGGCTAAGCACAGATACGCAGTATTTT
.	TRBV19	TRBJ1-5	15	TRBD1	CASSTRDRIFQPQHF	TGTGCCAGTAGTACCCGGGACAGGATTTTTCAGCCCCAGCATTTT
.	TRBV9	TRBJ1-1	15	TRBD1	CASSQSGQGNTEAFF	TGTGCCAGCAGCCAAAGCGGACAGGGTAACACTGAAGCTTTCTTT
.	TRBV28	TRBJ1-5	12	.	CASSYSTQPQHF	TGTGCCAGCAGTTACAGTACACAGCCCCAGCATTTT
.	TRBV28	TRBJ2-4	20	TRBD2	CASSLRLGPSGGASKNIQYF	TGTGCCAGCAGTTTAAGGTTGGGGCCTAGCGGGGGGGCATCCAAAAACATTCAGTACTTC
.	TRBV6-6	TRBJ1-3	14	TRBD1	CASSYKDRGVTIYF	TGTGCCAGCAGTTACAAAGACAGGGGAGTAACCATATATTTT
.	TRBV6-1	TRBJ2-7	15	.	CASSEARIPSYEQYF	TGTGCCAGCAGTGAAGCTCGTATCCCCTCCTACGAGCAGTACTTC
few	TRBV27	TRBJ1-2	13	.	CASSFRYGYGYTF	TGTGCCAGCAGTTTTCGGTATGGCTATGGCTACACCTTC
few	TRBV6-6	TRBJ2-5	12	.	CASSYSKETQYF	TGTGCCAGCAGTTACTCGAAGGAGACCCAGTACTTC
.	TRBV5-4	TRBJ1-3	16	.	CASSSGQNLPGNTIYF	TGTGCCAGCAGCTCTGGGCAGAACCTCCCAGGAAACACCATATATTTT
.	TRBV12-5	TRBJ2-3	14	.	CAIGRTGSEDTQYF	TGTGCTATAGGACGTACGGGGTCGGAGGATACGCAGTATTTT
.	TRBV2	TRBJ1-1	13	.	CASSRGRDTEAFF	TGTGCCAGCAGCCGGGGGAGGGACACTGAAGCTTTCTTT
few	TRBV6-5	TRBJ1-2	13	.	CASRQSLYYGYTF	TGTGCCAGCAGACAGAGTCTCTACTATGGCTACACCTTC
.	TRBV28	TRBJ2-2	13	.	CASSFPNTGELFF	TGTGCCAGCAGTTTTCCGAACACCGGGGAGCTGTTTTTT
.	TRBV11-2	TRBJ1-2	14	TRBD1	CASSFTSQGDGYTF	TGTGCCAGCAGCTTTACCAGCCAGGGGGATGGCTACACCTTC
.	TRBV5-1	TRBJ1-5	15	.	CASSPGDYSNQPQHF	TGCGCCAGCAGCCCAGGGGACTATAGCAATCAGCCCCAGCATTTT